This T cell receptor (beta chain) appears in the sequencing data of a study of CD8 T cells in ankylosing spondylitis. Regarding the study as a whole: Roughly eight highly homologous variants made up a TCR beta motif that seemed to typify ankylosing spondylitis blood.

With molecular barcodes, quantitative 5'-RACE was used to make the TCR beta libraries. One entry per CDR3 protein, called by TCRdb with MiXCR from the 5' RACE reads. The data hold about 240,000 distinct CDR3 sequences, with less than 10% observed a single time. This clonotype was picked up many times. Its matching antigen is unknown. CDR3 length equals 15 residues. The V gene's germline CDR1 is SGHRS and CDR2 YFSETQ. Trimming took 0 bases from V and 5 from J; bases not matched to a gene: 3. This chain connects TRBV5-1 to TRBJ2-2, with TRBD2 identical over 8 bases. Material for sequencing was blood, either unsorted or a sorted T cell fraction (not recorded which). The clonotype originates from a male donor with ankylosing spondylitis or in good health (not recorded which). The CDR3 DNA reads as TGCGCCAGCAGCTTGGGACTAGCGTTTACCGGGGAGCTGTTTTTT. Its protein is CASSLGLAFTGELFF.